This is a list of T cell receptor beta chains from one sample in a study of blood T cell repertoires in COVID-19. TCRdb's copy holds only in-frame clones and misses some; the assay was immunoSEQ multiplex PCR. The sample has around 40,000 clones, 85% to 90% seen once; the top ten hold around 24%. The specimen was peripheral blood. Source of these receptors: a man aged 45-60 years with active or convalescent COVID-19. Both conserved end residues are part of each CDR3. Fields, in order: clone size, J gene, V gene, D gene, CDR3 protein, CDR3 DNA. D genes are given only for firm matches. A clone size is listed for some rows: how often the clone was seen (once, few, many), or a class if it is expanded.

once | TRBJ2-1 | TRBV7-8 | . | CASSLAEVNEQFF | TGTGCCAGCAGCTTAGCGGAGGTGAATGAGCAGTTCTTC
. | TRBJ1-1 | TRBV3-1/TRBV3-2 | . | CASSQASGYAEAFF | TGTGCCAGCAGCCAAGCGAGCGGTTACGCTGAAGCTTTCTTT
. | TRBJ1-5 | TRBV6-1 | . | CASSEAGGYSNQPQHF | TGTGCCAGCAGTGAGGCGGGGGGCTATAGCAATCAGCCCCAGCATTTT
. | TRBJ1-3 | TRBV5-5 | TRBD1 | CASSLDRTGSGNTIYF | TGTGCCAGCAGCTTGGACCGGACAGGGTCTGGAAACACCATATATTTT
once | TRBJ2-1 | TRBV28 | . | CASSRNGVLYNEQFF | TGTGCCAGCAGCCGTAACGGGGTCTTGTACAATGAGCAGTTCTTC
. | TRBJ2-3 | TRBV28 | TRBD1 | CASRQTGGNTQYF | TGTGCCAGCAGGCAAACAGGGGGCAATACGCAGTATTTT
. | TRBJ2-2 | TRBV7-9 | TRBD2 | CASSPRLGLAVTGELFF | TGTGCCAGCAGCCCCCGACTCGGACTAGCCGTAACCGGGGAGCTGTTTTTT
. | TRBJ2-1 | TRBV15 | TRBD1 | CATSTPGTAQYNEQFF | TGTGCCACCAGCACCCCCGGGACAGCCCAATACAATGAGCAGTTCTTC
. | TRBJ2-5 | TRBV5-6 | . | CASRERGRGPEETQYF | TGTGCCAGCAGGGAGCGGGGCAGGGGGCCAGAGGAGACCCAGTACTTC
. | TRBJ2-7 | TRBV6-1 | TRBD2 | CASSQGLAAGGREQYF | TGTGCCAGCAGTCAAGGTCTCGCGGCGGGAGGTCGCGAGCAGTACTTC
few | TRBJ1-5 | TRBV6-2/TRBV6-3 | TRBD1 | CASSTNRGQRSNQPQHF | TGTGCCAGCAGTACAAACAGGGGGCAAAGGAGCAATCAGCCCCAGCATTTT
. | TRBJ2-2 | TRBV5-6 | . | CASSPDTGELFF | TGTGCCAGCAGCCCTGACACCGGGGAGCTGTTTTTT
. | TRBJ1-5 | TRBV2 | . | CASSEGGGQPQHF | TGTGCCAGCAGTGAGGGGGGAGGGCAGCCCCAGCATTTT
. | TRBJ1-1 | TRBV7-2 | . | CASSSRRLLGALNTEAFF | TGTGCCAGCAGCTCCAGGAGGCTCCTTGGAGCTCTGAACACTGAAGCTTTCTTT
. | TRBJ2-2 | TRBV28 | . | CASKEGAGELFF | TGTGCCAGCAAAGAGGGGGCCGGGGAGCTGTTTTTT
. | TRBJ1-1 | TRBV2 | . | CASSEFGGRVGAFF | TGTGCCAGCAGTGAATTTGGGGGCAGGGTCGGGGCTTTCTTT
. | TRBJ1-1 | TRBV3-1/TRBV3-2 | TRBD1 | CASSTHHRGRWTEAFF | TGTGCCAGCAGCACCCACCACAGGGGGCGATGGACTGAAGCTTTCTTT
. | TRBJ2-1 | TRBV10-3 | . | CAISSGGASYNEQFF | TGTGCCATCAGTTCCGGAGGGGCCTCCTACAATGAGCAGTTCTTC
. | TRBJ2-7 | TRBV28 | TRBD2 | CASSSGTRYYEQYF | TGTGCCAGCAGTTCAGGGACTAGGTACTACGAGCAGTACTTC